These 23 T cell receptor beta chains originate from one sample sequenced in a study of T cells in Graves' hyperthyroidism and ophthalmopathy. The source material, RNA transcripts, was used to amplify TCR beta CDR3 regions. In the first-round RT-PCR of the TCR CDR3, the HTBI primer set was used. TCRdb processed the multiplex PCR reads anew with MiXCR; each CDR3 protein has one entry. The data hold 500,000 to 650,000 distinct CDR3 sequences, with 15% to 20% observed a single time. Sequencing was carried out using blood. The receptors here all came from a man aged 35-49 years with Graves' ophthalmopathy.

This clonotype was detected many times. CDR3 nucleotides: TGTGCCAGCAGTTTATCTCCCCCGGGACACCACTACGAGCAGTACTTC. It translates to CASSLSPPGHHYEQYF. The gene calls are TRBV27 and TRBJ2-7, with a tentative D call TRBD1 (6 bases). The V end was cut by 0 bases, the J end by 3 bases, with 15 bases between. The CDR3 is 16 residues long. The V gene's germline CDR1 is MNHEY and CDR2 SMNVEV (reference sequence).

Written as DNA, the CDR3 is TGTGCCAGCAGGGACCTGGGGTCCCAGCCCCAGCATTTT. Translation gives CASRDLGSQPQHF. The chain combines TRBV6-1 with TRBJ1-5; D uncertain. The CDR3 has 13 residues. V was cut by 6 bases and J by 7 bases, with 13 bases left in between. CDR1 and CDR2 from the germline V gene are MNHNS and SASEGT.

The V gene is TRBV19, the J gene TRBJ1-5, with D perhaps TRBD1 (5 bases). V was clipped by 5 bases and J by 11 bases, with 13 bases between them. This CDR3 contains 12 residues. The germline gives CDR1 LNHDA, CDR2 SQIVND (reference sequence). CDR3 sequence (DNA): TGTGCCAGTAGTCAAAGGGACGCGGCCCAGCATTTT. Translating it yields CASSQRDAAQHF.

The chain has TRBV28 and TRBJ2-2; D gene unclear. The CDR3 contains 13 residues. Trimming pared 2 bases from V and 6 bases from J, leaving 7 bases between. The germline CDR1 and CDR2 sequences are MDHEN and SYDVKM. CDR3: CASSLSNPGELFF. CDR3 DNA: TGTGCCAGCAGTTTAAGTAATCCCGGGGAGCTGTTTTTT.

J is TRBJ2-5 and V is TRBV18; D uncertain. This CDR3 is 14 amino acids long. CDR1 and CDR2 from the germline V gene are KGHSH and LQKENI. V was pared by 6 bases and J by 4 bases, with 15 bases between. CDR3 protein: CASSTAERRETQYF. The CDR3 DNA reads as TGTGCCAGCTCCACCGCGGAACGGAGAGAGACCCAGTACTTC.

In its sample, this clonotype was seen many times. The rearrangement uses TRBV28 and TRBJ1-2; 8 bases are shared with TRBD1. CDR3 size: 14 residues. Germline V CDR1 and CDR2: MDHEN, SYDVKM. Trimming removed 5 bases from V and 7 bases from J; junction bases left unmatched: 9. Here the CDR3 DNA reads TGTGCCAGCAGTAGATTGACAGGGGTGGTTGGCTACACCTTC. It translates to CASSRLTGVVGYTF.

This clonotype occurred a few times. The chain recombines TRBV20-1 with TRBJ1-5; tentative D call: TRBD1 (5 bases). The CDR3 sequence is 14 residues long. Germline CDR1 and CDR2: DFQATT and SNEGSKA (reference sequence). V was shortened by 6 bases and J by 5 bases, with 17 bases between the two germline ends. The CDR3 DNA is TGCAGTGCAACTCCGGACGGGGGAGATCAGCCCCAGCATTTT. This encodes CSATPDGGDQPQHF.

This clonotype has more than one count but fewer than ten. V and J are TRBV28 and TRBJ1-2; D ambiguous. Trimming shortened V by 6 bases and J by 5 bases, and 13 bases separated the two germline ends. Germline V gene lookup returns CDR1 MDHEN and CDR2 SYDVKM. There are 13 residues in the CDR3. CDR3 nucleotide sequence: TGTGCCAGCAGAAGGACGGATTTATATGGCTACACCTTC. This translates into CASRRTDLYGYTF.

The chain recombines TRBV12-3 or TRBV12-4 with TRBJ1-2; D unresolved. Deletions cut 5 bases from V and 2 bases from J, with 12 bases between. The CDR3 is 14 residues long. The CDR3 region is CASSLSSGNYGYTF. Here the CDR3 DNA reads TGTGCCAGCAGTCTGAGTTCTGGCAACTATGGCTACACCTTC.

V is TRBV20-1 and J is TRBJ2-5; possibly TRBD2 for D (6 bases). CDR3 length equals 13 residues. CDR1 and CDR2 from the germline V gene are DFQATT and SNEGSKA (reference sequence). Between the trimmed V and J ends, which lost 7 bases and 4 bases, there was a span of 16 bases. The CDR3 is CSVPGGIRETQYF. Here the CDR3 DNA reads TGCAGTGTTCCGGGCGGGATTCGAGAGACCCAGTACTTC.

This clonotype was seen repeatedly, ten times or more. The chain has TRBV28 and TRBJ2-1; the D is unclear. With 5 bases removed from V and 4 bases from J, the gap between germline ends came to 12 bases. This CDR3 spans 14 amino acids. Germline V gene lookup returns CDR1 MDHEN and CDR2 SYDVKM. CDR3 loop: CASSPPRYYNEQFF. CDR3 nucleotide sequence: TGTGCCAGCAGTCCTCCACGGTATTACAATGAGCAGTTCTTC.

This clonotype was seen ten or more times. The rearrangement uses TRBV2 and TRBJ1-5; 8 bases match TRBD1. Germline V gene data show CDR1 as SNHLY and CDR2 as FYNNEI. V lost 5 bases, J lost 4 bases, and 7 bases stayed unmatched. The CDR3 has 15 amino acids. The CDR3 region is CASSRDRGLNQPQHF. The CDR3 bases are TGTGCCAGCAGTAGAGACAGGGGACTGAATCAGCCCCAGCATTTT.

This clonotype was counted ten times or more. The rearrangement joins TRBV2 to TRBJ1-1; D uncertain. The V gene lost 11 bases and the J gene lost 3 bases, with 16 bases spanning the gap. The CDR3 has 13 residues. Germline loops: CDR1 SNHLY, CDR2 FYNNEI. DNA for the CDR3: TGTGCCCGCGAGGGCTCGTCGGACACTGAAGCTTTCTTT. The encoded protein is CAREGSSDTEAFF.

This clonotype was picked up a small number of times. This chain connects TRBV7-2 to TRBJ1-6; D unclear. The CDR3 has 14 amino acids. Trimming shortened V by 2 bases and J by 4 bases, and 6 bases separated the two germline ends. Germline V CDR1 and CDR2: SGHTA, FQGNSA. The CDR3 reads CASSLREYNSPLHF. In DNA form, the CDR3 reads TGTGCCAGCAGCTTAAGAGAATATAATTCACCCCTCCACTTT. Complete variable domain (other parts from reference TRBV7-2 and TRBJ1-6): GAGVSQSPSNKVTEKGKDVELRCDPISGHTALYWYRQSLGQGLEFLIYFQGNSAPDKSGLPSDRFSAERTGGSVSTLTIQRTQQEDSAVYLCASSLREYNSPLHFGNGTRLTVT.

In DNA, the CDR3 is TGTGCCATCGGTGCCAACACAGATACGCAGTATTTT. Translating it yields CAIGANTDTQYF. The rearrangement uses TRBV10-3 and TRBJ2-3, with no clear D. This CDR3 has 12 residues. Trimming stripped 8 bases from V and 2 bases from J, with 8 bases between. Germline V gene data show CDR1 as ENHRY and CDR2 as SYGVKD.

This clonotype was counted between two and nine times. The chain has TRBV12-3 or TRBV12-4 and TRBJ1-2; D perhaps matches TRBD1 (6 bases). This CDR3 contains 15 residues. Trimming took 5 bases from V and 1 from J, leaving 14 bases between them. Here the CDR3 DNA reads TGTGCCAGCAGTCCCATGGGGGGCCTTAACTATGGCTACACCTTC. This translates into CASSPMGGLNYGYTF.

The chain combines TRBV25-1 with TRBJ2-3; D is undetermined. Germline V CDR1 and CDR2: MGHDK, SYGVNS. Deletions cut 1 base from V and 8 bases from J, with 13 bases between. The CDR3 length is 14 residues. The chain's CDR3 is CASSESHRMGTQYF. The CDR3 DNA follows: TGTGCCAGCAGTGAATCCCACAGAATGGGTACGCAGTATTTT.

This clonotype was detected ten times or more. The chain carries TRBV7-8 and TRBJ2-7, with 7 bases identical to TRBD1. CDR3 size: 12 residues. Trimming cost V 3 bases and J 6 bases; bases outside gene matches: 2. In germline, CDR1 is SGHVS, CDR2 FQNEAQ. This CDR3 reads CASSLTGTEQYF. The CDR3 bases are TGTGCCAGCAGCTTGACAGGGACCGAGCAGTACTTC. The whole variable domain, filled in from reference TRBV7-8 and TRBJ2-7, reads GAGVSQSPRYKVAKRGQDVALRCDPISGHVSLFWYQQALGQGPEFLTYFQNEAQLDKSGLPSDRFFAERPEGSVSTLKIQRTQQEDSAVYLCASSLTGTEQYFGPGTRLTVT.

The chain links TRBV12-3 or TRBV12-4 to TRBJ1-3; tentative D call: TRBD1 (6 bases). This CDR3 region has 17 residues. The germline V and J ends were trimmed by 1 base and 0 bases, with 13 bases remaining between them. The CDR3 loop reads CASSLGGGSASGNTIYF. DNA of the CDR3: TGTGCCAGCAGTTTAGGGGGGGGCAGTGCCTCTGGAAACACCATATATTTT.

This clonotype came up many times. V is TRBV12-3 or TRBV12-4 and J is TRBJ1-1, with 8 bases aligning to TRBD1. This CDR3 has 15 residues. With 0 bases clipped from V and 10 bases from J, the junction kept 10 bases outside the gene matches. CDR3 region: CASSLAAGGPTAAFF. CDR3 sequence (DNA): TGTGCCAGCAGTTTAGCGGCAGGGGGCCCAACAGCAGCTTTCTTT.

This clonotype was picked up one time. This could be a read error, since a much larger clone is one nucleotide away. The conserved closing phenylalanine or tryptophan is absent in this CDR3, likely reflecting a read error. The chain employs TRBV20-1 and TRBJ2-7, with TRBD1 matching 7 bases. Germline V gives CDR1 DFQATT, CDR2 SNEGSKA (reference sequence). This CDR3 is 14 amino acids long. The V and J ends lost 6 bases and 1 base, in that order; junction bases with no gene match: 9. The CDR3 reads CSATGTVMSYEQYL. CDR3 DNA sequence: TGCAGTGCCACCGGGACAGTGATGTCCTACGAGCAGTACCTC.

Regarding this clonotype: A much bigger clone sits one base away, suggesting this may be a read error. The V gene is TRBV6-1, the J gene TRBJ2-7; D remains unclear. The CDR3 spans 14 residues. In germline, CDR1 is MNHNS, CDR2 SASEGT. V was trimmed by 10 bases and J by 3 bases, leaving 19 bases between them. CDR3 region: CAIREARRNYEQYF. The CDR3 DNA sequence: TGTGCCATCCGAGAGGCGAGAAGGAACTACGAGCAGTACTTC.

The chain combines TRBV20-1 with TRBJ1-5; 7 nucleotides line up with TRBD1. In germline, CDR1 is DFQATT, CDR2 SNEGSKA (reference sequence). The CDR3 loop spans 14 amino acids. V shed 1 base and J 0 bases; nucleotides not matched to a gene: 0. CDR3 sequence (DNA): TGCAGTGCTAGAGGACAGGGTAGCAATCAGCCCCAGCATTTT. It specifies CSARGQGSNQPQHF.